This T cell receptor beta chain was found in a study of blood T cell repertoires in COVID-19. Whole-study context: Acute and convalescent COVID-19 specimens originated in the United States, Italy and Spain. T cells, B-cell-depleted T cells, or PBMCs provided the cDNA or gDNA that served as material.

Germline-derived CDR1 and CDR2 are KGHSH and LQKENI. V was clipped by 6 bases and J by 7 bases, with 18 bases between them. This CDR3 is built from 15 residues. Per the original data handling: Reference gene primer amplification in the assay estimated nucleated cell counts. This table comes from immunoSEQ multiplex PCR, and its TCRdb copy is limited to in-frame clones, with some not included. That table furnishes V, J and clone size, whereas the DNA furnished D and trimming. The data contain about 200,000 clones, approximately 87% of them singletons. Specimen: peripheral blood. The V and J genes are TRBV18 and TRBJ2-2; perhaps TRBD2 as D (6 bases). The receptor was derived from a man aged 55-75 years who had recovered from COVID-19. CDR3 bases: TGTGCCAGCTCTCGAAACCAGGGAGGAGGCGGGGAGCTGTTTTTT. Amino acid sequence: CASSRNQGGGGELFF.